This T cell receptor (beta chain) stems from a study of blood T cells in healthy people across ages. Through a sample-barcoded 5' primer and a J-beta primer mix, a second PCR was run for roughly 6 to 11 cycles. TCRdb re-called the 5' RACE reads through MiXCR, storing one row per CDR3 protein. The data contain about 1.7 million distinct CDR3 sequences, approximately 28% of them singletons. The sample taken for sequencing was blood. The origin of this receptor is a woman in her twenties or thirties in good health.

CDR3 residues: CASSLDEGMVDNEQFF. The CDR3 region has the DNA TGCGCCAGCAGCTTGGACGAGGGTATGGTGGACAATGAGCAGTTCTTC. The chain employs TRBV5-1 and TRBJ2-1; possible D gene TRBD2, 5 bases. The ends were cut back, 0 bases at V and 5 bases at J, with 15 bases in the middle. Germline lookup yields CDR1 SGHRS and CDR2 YFSETQ. The CDR3 length is 16 residues.